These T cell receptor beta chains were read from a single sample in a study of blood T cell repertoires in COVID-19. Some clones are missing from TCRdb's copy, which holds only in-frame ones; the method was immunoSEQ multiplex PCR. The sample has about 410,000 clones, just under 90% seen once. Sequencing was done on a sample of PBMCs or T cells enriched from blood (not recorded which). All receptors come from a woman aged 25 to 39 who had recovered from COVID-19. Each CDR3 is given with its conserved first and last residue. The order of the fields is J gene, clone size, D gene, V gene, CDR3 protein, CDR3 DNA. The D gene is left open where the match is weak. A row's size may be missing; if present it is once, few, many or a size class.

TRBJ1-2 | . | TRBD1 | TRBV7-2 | CASSVTGTVNYGYTF | TGTGCCAGCAGCGTAACCGGGACAGTCAACTATGGCTACACCTTC
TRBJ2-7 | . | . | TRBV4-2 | CASSQDEVTSYEQYF | TGTGCCAGCAGCCAAGATGAGGTAACCTCCTACGAGCAGTACTTC
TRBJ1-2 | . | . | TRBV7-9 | CASSIGRTNGYTF | TGTGCCAGCAGCATTGGGAGGACTAATGGCTACACCTTC
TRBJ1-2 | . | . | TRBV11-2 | CASSLDIPGNYGYTF | TGTGCCAGCAGCTTAGATATCCCGGGGAACTATGGCTACACCTTC
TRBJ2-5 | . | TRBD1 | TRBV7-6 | CASSALGLGQQETQYF | TGTGCCAGCAGCGCCCTAGGTTTGGGACAGCAAGAGACCCAGTACTTC
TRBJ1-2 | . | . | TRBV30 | CAWSGASYGYTF | TGTGCCTGGAGTGGTGCTAGCTATGGCTACACCTTC
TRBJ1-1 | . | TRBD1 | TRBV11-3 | CASSSGTAREAFF | TGTGCCAGCAGCTCGGGGACAGCTCGTGAAGCTTTCTTT
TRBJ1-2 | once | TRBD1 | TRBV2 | CASSGKWDSYGYTF | TGTGCCAGCAGCGGAAAGTGGGACAGTTATGGCTACACCTTC
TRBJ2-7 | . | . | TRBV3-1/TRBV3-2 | CASSPGSVVSSEQYF | TGTGCCAGCAGCCCAGGTTCCGTCGTATCCTCCGAGCAGTACTTC
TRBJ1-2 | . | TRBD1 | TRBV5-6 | CASSPDRGRDLTF | TGTGCCAGCAGCCCCGACAGGGGGCGAGATCTCACCTTC
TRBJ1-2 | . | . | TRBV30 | CAWSALARGGYTF | TGTGCCTGGAGTGCTTTGGCCAGGGGTGGCTACACCTTC
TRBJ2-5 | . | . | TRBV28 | CASSLARGGREETQYF | TGTGCCAGCAGTTTGGCCAGGGGCGGGAGAGAAGAGACCCAGTACTTC
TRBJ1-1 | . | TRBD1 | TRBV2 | CASSDDRVSFF | TGTGCCAGCAGTGATGACAGGGTGTCTTTCTTT
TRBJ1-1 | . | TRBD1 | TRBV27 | CASRDRGRTEAFF | TGTGCCAGCCGCGACAGGGGTAGGACTGAAGCTTTCTTT
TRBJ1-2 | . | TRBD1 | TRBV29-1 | CSVHQQGAGYGYTF | TGCAGCGTTCACCAACAGGGGGCTGGCTATGGCTACACCTTC
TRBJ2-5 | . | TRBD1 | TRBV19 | CASREGARETQYF | TGTGCCAGTAGAGAGGGGGCCCGGGAGACCCAGTACTTC
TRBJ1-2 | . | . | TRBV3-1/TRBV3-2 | CASSQDLASRGNTF | TGTGCCAGCAGCCAAGATCTTGCCAGCCGGGGGAACACCTTC
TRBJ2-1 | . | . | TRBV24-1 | CATSDLLGPNGMREQFF | TGTGCCACCAGTGACCTTCTCGGGCCCAACGGGATGCGTGAGCAGTTCTTC
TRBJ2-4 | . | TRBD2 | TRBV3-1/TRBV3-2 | CASSHNGLAGIDIQYF | TGTGCCAGCAGCCATAATGGACTAGCGGGAATTGACATTCAGTACTTC
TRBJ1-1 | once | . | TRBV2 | CASSEGYLNTEAFF | TGTGCCAGCAGTGAAGGGTACTTGAACACTGAAGCTTTCTTT
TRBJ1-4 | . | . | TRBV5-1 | CASSRTTQGTNEKLFF | TGCGCCAGCAGCCGAACCACACAGGGCACTAATGAAAAACTGTTTTTT
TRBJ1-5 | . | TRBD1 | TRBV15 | CATSRIPVTGGTQPQHF | TGTGCCACCAGCAGAATTCCGGTCACAGGGGGCACTCAGCCCCAGCATTTT
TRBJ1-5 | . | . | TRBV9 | CASGEGVSNQPQHF | TGTGCCAGCGGAGAGGGGGTTAGCAATCAGCCCCAGCATTTT
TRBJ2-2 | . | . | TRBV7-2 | CASSQNGVGELFF | TGTGCCAGCTCCCAAAACGGGGTTGGGGAGCTGTTTTTT
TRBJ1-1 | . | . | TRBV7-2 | CASSSKQSWTEAFF | TGTGCCAGCAGCTCAAAACAGAGCTGGACTGAAGCTTTCTTT
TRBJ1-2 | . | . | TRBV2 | CASRETGGTNYGYTF | TGTGCCAGCAGGGAAACCGGGGGGACTAACTATGGCTACACCTTC
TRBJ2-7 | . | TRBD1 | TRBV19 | CASSIDLAALGQGSYEQYF | TGTGCCAGTAGTATAGATCTAGCGGCCCTGGGACAGGGTTCCTACGAGCAGTACTTC
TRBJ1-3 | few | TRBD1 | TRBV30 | CAWSVQGARSGNTIYF | TGTGCCTGGAGCGTACAGGGGGCACGGTCTGGAAACACCATATATTTT
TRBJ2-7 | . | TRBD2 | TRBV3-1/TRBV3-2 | CASSHLAGGLGEQYF | TGTGCCAGCAGCCATCTAGCGGGAGGGCTAGGCGAGCAGTACTTC
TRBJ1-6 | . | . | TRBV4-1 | CASSPSGSPLHF | TGCGCCAGCAGCCCCAGTGGTTCACCCCTCCACTTT
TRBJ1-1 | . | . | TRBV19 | CASSFRARDARNTEAFF | TGTGCCAGTAGTTTCCGGGCGCGGGATGCAAGGAACACTGAAGCTTTCTTT
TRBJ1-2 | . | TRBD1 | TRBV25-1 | CASSDRGINYGYTF | TGTGCCAGCAGTGACAGGGGGATAAACTATGGCTACACCTTC
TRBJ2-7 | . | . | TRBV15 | CATHSHYEQYF | TGTGCCACACACAGCCACTACGAGCAGTACTTC
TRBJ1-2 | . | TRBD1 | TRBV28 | CASSRQGTLYGYTF | TGTGCCAGCAGCCGACAGGGGACTCTCTATGGCTACACCTTC
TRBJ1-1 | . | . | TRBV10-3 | CAISPLQGQMNTEAFF | TGTGCCATCAGTCCTCTGCAGGGTCAAATGAACACTGAAGCTTTCTTT
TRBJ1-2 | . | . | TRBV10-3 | CAIGYRVEGYTF | TGTGCCATCGGGTACAGGGTGGAAGGCTACACCTTC
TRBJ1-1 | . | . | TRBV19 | CASSYRETEAFF | TGTGCCAGTAGTTACAGGGAAACTGAAGCTTTCTTT
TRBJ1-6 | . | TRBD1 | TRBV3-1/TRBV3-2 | CASSSGTGGNSPLHF | TGTGCCAGCAGTTCCGGGACAGGGGGTAATTCACCCCTCCACTTT
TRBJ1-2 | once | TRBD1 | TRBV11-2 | CASSMTGIYGYTF | TGTGCCAGCAGCATGACAGGGATCTATGGCTACACCTTC
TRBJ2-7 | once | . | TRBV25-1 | CASTRAGEEQYF | TGTGCCAGCACGAGGGCAGGGGAGGAGCAGTACTTC
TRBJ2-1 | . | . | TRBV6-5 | CASSYSNGYNEQFF | TGTGCCAGCAGTTACTCGAACGGGTACAATGAGCAGTTCTTC
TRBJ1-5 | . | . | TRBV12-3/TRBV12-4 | CASRSGRKASQHF | TGTGCCAGCAGAAGTGGCAGGAAGGCGTCCCAGCATTTT
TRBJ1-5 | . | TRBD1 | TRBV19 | CASSKKPTGAPKAQHF | TGTGCCAGTAGTAAAAAGCCTACAGGGGCCCCTAAGGCCCAGCATTTT
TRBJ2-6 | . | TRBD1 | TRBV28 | CASSSQGSGANVLTF | TGTGCCAGCAGTTCACAGGGGTCTGGGGCCAACGTCCTGACTTTC
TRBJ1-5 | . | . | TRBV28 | CASSFSSNQPQHF | TGTGCCAGCAGTTTTAGTTCTAATCAGCCCCAGCATTTT
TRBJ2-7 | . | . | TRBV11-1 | CASSVGGSYEQYF | TGTGCCAGCAGCGTGGGGGGTTCCTACGAGCAGTACTTC
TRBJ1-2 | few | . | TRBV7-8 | CASSFGQGTLRGSYTF | TGTGCCAGCAGCTTTGGGCAAGGGACACTGAGGGGAAGCTACACCTTC
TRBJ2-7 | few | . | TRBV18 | CASSPPAESYEQYF | TGTGCCAGCTCCCCACCCGCAGAATCCTACGAGCAGTACTTC
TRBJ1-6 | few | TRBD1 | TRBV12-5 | CASGLVTGTGDNSPLHF | TGTGCTAGTGGTTTGGTAACAGGGACAGGAGATAATTCACCCCTCCACTTT
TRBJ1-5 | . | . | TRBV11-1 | CASSEFSNQPQHF | TGTGCCAGCAGCGAGTTTAGCAATCAGCCCCAGCATTTT